This T cell receptor (beta chain) was identified in a study of blood T cell repertoires in COVID-19. At the level of the study: Donors in the United States, Italy and Spain gave samples during acute or convalescent COVID-19.

Before being deemed recovered, Cohort 3 donors had two negative PCRs, clearance, or symptom resolution. Authors' methods: Scientists estimated how many nucleated cells there were by amplifying reference gene primers. Method: immunoSEQ multiplex PCR; TCRdb's copy keeps in-frame clones and lacks some. V and J calls and clone size are given by that table; D and trimming were obtained from the DNA. The sample yields around 480,000 clones, approximately 86% seen once. This CDR3 region has 14 residues. Germline assignment: CDR1 SEHNR and CDR2 FQNEAQ (reference sequence). V gave up 4 bases and J gave up 0 bases, with 9 bases separating them.

This chain links TRBV7-9 with TRBJ1-1; D uncertain. The TCR originated in a woman aged 18-29 years who had recovered from COVID-19. Sample: PBMCs or T cells enriched from blood (not recorded which). The CDR3 protein is CASSSGLVNTEAFF. Written as DNA, the CDR3 is TGTGCCAGCAGCTCAGGTCTCGTGAACACTGAAGCTTTCTTT.